These 13 T cell receptor beta chains were sequenced from one sample in a study of T-cell memory formation after mild COVID-19 listed by TCRdb under 2021. The library was produced with 5' RACE. The reads were generated on an Illumina NovaSeq 6000. TCRdb's own reprocessing of the public reads used fastp at Q25 and MiXCR and kept productive beta chains. One record per CDR3 amino acid sequence lists the most common genes and DNA. The sample table contains roughly 150,000 distinct CDR3 sequences; only one count was recorded for about 14% of them. The ten largest clones add up to about 14% of the sample. The sequenced sample consisted of PBMCs or a T cell subset sorted from them (not recorded which). These receptors all come from an adult woman who had mild COVID-19 (a few samples of this study predate the infection). The sample titles of this study are shuffled in the database, so cell type and time point are left out; the donor was told from shared clones.

This clonotype was picked up a small number of times. The chain carries TRBV2 and TRBJ2-7; D ambiguous. Trimming pared 8 bases from V and 0 bases from J, leaving 5 bases between. CDR3 length equals 11 residues. CDR1 is SNHLY and CDR2 is FYNNEI in the germline V gene. In nucleotides, the CDR3 is TGTGCCAGCGGGTTCTCCTACGAGCAGTACTTC. This sequence encodes CASGFSYEQYF.

This clonotype was observed a few times. V gene TRBV5-1 combines with J gene TRBJ2-5; D may be TRBD1 or TRBD2 (6 bases each). V was clipped by 6 bases and J by 3 bases, with 15 bases between them. The CDR3 has 14 residues. Germline loops: CDR1 SGHRS, CDR2 YFSETQ. The CDR3 loop reads CASTLGGLEETQYF. Written as DNA, the CDR3 is TGCGCCAGCACCCTAGGGGGGCTAGAAGAGACCCAGTACTTC.

This clonotype was seen a few times. The V gene is TRBV19, the J gene TRBJ1-5; weak D call: TRBD1 (6 bases). This CDR3 contains 16 residues. V was pared by 6 bases and J by 0 bases, with 15 bases between. CDR1 and CDR2 (germline): LNHDA, SQIVND (reference sequence). This chain's CDR3 is CASSQDRPYSNQPQHF. CDR3 DNA sequence: TGTGCCAGTAGCCAAGACAGGCCGTATAGCAATCAGCCCCAGCATTTT.

This clonotype occurred many times. CDR3 nucleotides: TGCAGTGCTAGCGCTGGACTAGTCTCCTACGAGCAGTACTTC. Translating it yields CSASAGLVSYEQYF. The chain employs TRBV20-1 and TRBJ2-7, with 7 bases lining up with TRBD2. Germline loops: CDR1 DFQATT, CDR2 SNEGSKA (reference sequence). CDR3 length: 14 residues. V shed 3 bases, J shed 0 bases, and the junction held 5 bases outside the gene matches.

This clonotype was found many times. This sequence joins TRBV4-1 and TRBJ2-5; TRBD1 agrees at 9 bases. The V gene's germline CDR1 is MGHRA and CDR2 YSYEKL. Losses at the gene ends were 2 bases for V and 6 bases for J; bases not matched to a gene: 7. CDR3 length equals 15 residues. The CDR3, as DNA: TGCGCCAGCAGCCAAAAGGGACAGGGTATCAAGACCCAGTACTTC. This encodes CASSQKGQGIKTQYF.

The DNA of the CDR3 is TGTGCCAGTAGTCAAGACATCTCCTACGAGCAGTACTTC. Residues: CASSQDISYEQYF. The chain combines TRBV19 with TRBJ2-7; D uncertain. The CDR3 sequence is 13 residues long. The germline gives CDR1 LNHDA, CDR2 SQIVND (reference sequence). With 5 bases removed from V and 0 bases from J, the gap between germline ends came to 8 bases.

The rearrangement joins TRBV9 to TRBJ2-1, with 7 bases that match TRBD2. The J segment lost 3 bases and the V segment lost 0 bases, leaving 3 bases of the junction unmatched. The CDR3 length is 15 residues. Looked up from germline, CDR1 is SGDLS and CDR2 is YYNGEE. In DNA, the CDR3 is TGTGCCAGCAGCGTAGAGGGACTATACTACAATGAGCAGTTCTTC. This encodes CASSVEGLYYNEQFF. The whole variable domain, filled in from reference TRBV9 and TRBJ2-1, reads DSGVTQTPKHLITATGQRVTLRCSPRSGDLSVYWYQQSLDQGLQFLIQYYNGEERAKGNILERFSAQQFPDLHSELNLSSLELGDSALYFCASSVEGLYYNEQFFGPGTRLTVL.

The rearrangement joins TRBV6-5 to TRBJ1-2; D is perhaps TRBD1 (6 bases). With 1 base removed from V and 6 bases from J, the gap between germline ends came to 15 bases. CDR1 and CDR2 (germline): MNHEY, SVGAGI. This CDR3 is 15 amino acids long. The CDR3 bases are TGTGCCAGCAGTTACTTAGCAGGGGCTCAACATGGCTACACCTTC. It yields the protein CASSYLAGAQHGYTF.

V is TRBV29-1 and J is TRBJ2-7; D is ambiguous. The CDR3 is made up of 14 amino acids. The germline V gene encodes CDR1 SQVTM and CDR2 ANQGSEA. V shed 2 bases and J shed 5 bases, with 16 bases lying between them. The CDR3 protein is CSVETDLAPHEQYF. CDR3 coding DNA: TGCAGCGTTGAAACGGACCTCGCCCCTCACGAGCAGTACTTC.

This clonotype has more than one count but fewer than ten. The CDR3 loop is CASSLLPPTGGDEQYF. The CDR3 DNA follows: TGTGCCAGCAGCTTGTTACCCCCGACAGGGGGCGACGAGCAGTACTTC. V is TRBV5-4 and J is TRBJ2-7, with 10 positions matching TRBD1. V was clipped by 1 base and J by 5 bases; unmatched bases: 9. Germline V lookup: CDR1 SGHNT, CDR2 YYREEE (reference sequence). The CDR3 sequence is 16 residues long.

The chain carries TRBV5-1 and TRBJ2-7; either TRBD1 or TRBD2 may fit D (5 bases each). V was cut by 5 bases and J by 4 bases, with 19 bases left in between. The CDR3 extends over 15 amino acids. Germline V CDR1 and CDR2: SGHRS, YFSETQ. The DNA of the CDR3 is TGCGCCAGCAGAGAGGGGAATGGGAACGGTTACGAGCAGTACTTC. Protein: CASREGNGNGYEQYF.

A few counts support this clonotype. The V gene is TRBV14, the J gene TRBJ2-4, with unresolved D. Germline V gene sequence: CDR1 SGHDN, CDR2 FVKESK. V lost 0 bases and J 0 bases, leaving 9 bases between the germline ends. The CDR3 length is 16 residues. The CDR3 spells CASSQDGSLAKNIQYF. Here the CDR3 DNA reads TGTGCCAGCAGCCAAGACGGTTCCCTAGCCAAAAACATTCAGTACTTC. Full variable domain (rest looked up from reference TRBV14 and TRBJ2-4): EAGVTQFPSHSVIEKGQTVTLRCDPISGHDNLYWYRRVMGKEIKFLLHFVKESKQDESGMPNNRFLAERTGGTYSTLKVQPAELEDSGVYFCASSQDGSLAKNIQYFGAGTRLSVL.

There are a few counts of this clonotype. V gene TRBV6-5 combines with J gene TRBJ1-1; D is unclear. Germline assignment: CDR1 MNHEY and CDR2 SVGAGI. V dropped 0 bases and J dropped 6 bases, with 8 bases sitting between them. CDR3 size: 13 residues. The CDR3 sequence: CASSYSAASEAFF. The CDR3 DNA reads TGTGCCAGCAGTTACTCCGCGGCCTCTGAAGCTTTCTTT.